This T cell receptor beta chain was captured by sequencing in a study of shared T cell receptors in the human thymus. Sequencing was performed with immunoSEQ multiplex PCR; in TCRdb, only in-frame clones are kept and a portion is missing. Of some 760,000 clones detected, roughly 85% appear once; the ten largest clones hold under 0.012%. The CDR3 has 13 amino acids. With 7 bases removed from V and 5 bases from J, the gap between germline ends came to 9 bases. Germline CDR1 reads MNHNS; CDR2 reads SASEGT. These data were also filed under a second study, of human thymus T cells.

The receptor comes from a girl under three years old with a congenital heart defect. The sample consisted of thymocytes. The genes are TRBV6-1 and TRBJ1-6; tentative D call: TRBD1 (5 bases). The chain's CDR3 is CASKQENNSPLHF. CDR3 nucleotide sequence: TGTGCCAGCAAACAGGAGAATAATTCACCCCTCCACTTT.